This T cell receptor (beta chain) came from a study of blood T cell repertoires in COVID-19. Whole-study context: Some COVID-19 samples were acute and others convalescent; all came from the United States, Italy and Spain.

The CDR3 has 14 amino acids. CDR1 is MNHEY and CDR2 is SMNVEV in the germline V gene (reference sequence). V dropped 5 bases and J dropped 6 bases, with 15 bases sitting between them. Authors' processing steps: Cell counts per sample came from amplifying reference gene primers. Generated by immunoSEQ multiplex PCR, the TCRdb table keeps only in-frame clones and is missing some. V, J and clone size were drawn from that table, and D and trimming were deduced from the DNA. The data contain a few hundred thousand clones, about 92% of them singletons. This clone has only one observation. Sequencing was performed on peripheral blood. The origin of this receptor is a woman aged 60-75 years with COVID-19, enrolled during active disease. This chain uses TRBV27 with TRBJ2-3; TRBD2 might be the D (6 bases). The CDR3 is CASSPWTKMDTQYF. The CDR3 region has the DNA TGTGCCAGCAGTCCTTGGACTAAAATGGATACGCAGTATTTT.